The 2 T cell receptor beta chains reported below all come from one sample, sequenced in a study of CD8 T cells in Susac syndrome. With random hexamers, 0.5 to 1 ug RNA was reverse transcribed. TCRdb re-derived calls from the immunoSEQ multiplex PCR reads in MiXCR, one entry per CDR3 protein. Here the sample spans under 200,000 distinct CDR3 sequences, around 94% being singletons. The material sequenced was CD4+ T cells from PBMCs. The receptors shown here come from a human donor with Susac syndrome.

The V and J genes are TRBV20-1 and TRBJ2-5; maybe TRBD1 (5 bases). V was cut by 5 bases and J by 4 bases, with 8 bases left in between. Looked up from germline, CDR1 is DFQATT and CDR2 is SNEGSKA (reference sequence). The CDR3 has 11 residues. The CDR3 region is CSASGSETQYF. The CDR3 coding sequence is TGCAGTGCTTCAGGGTCAGAGACCCAGTACTTC.

This chain uses TRBV29-1 with TRBJ1-5; unclear D gene. The CDR3 spans 11 residues. The germline V gene encodes CDR1 SQVTM and CDR2 ANQGSEA. V lost 4 bases and J 7 bases, leaving 8 bases between the germline ends. The CDR3 loop reads CSVGEGQPQHF. CDR3 coding DNA: TGCAGCGTTGGAGAAGGACAGCCCCAGCATTTT.